These 30 T cell receptor beta chains came from one sample sequenced in a study of OX40 agonist ivuxolimab in advanced cancers. Libraries were prepared by immunoSEQ multiplex PCR; TCRdb keeps only in-frame clonotypes and omits some of them. Of over 20,000 clones in the sample, 70% to 90% were seen once. The input for sequencing was CD4+ or CD8+ T cells sorted from blood, taken in a trial of the OX40 agonist ivuxolimab. These receptors came from an adult with an advanced solid tumor such as melanoma, head and neck, liver or kidney cancer.

The chain couples TRBV4-1 to TRBJ2-5; D may be TRBD2 (6 bases). The V and J ends lost 4 bases and 5 bases respectively, with 8 bases between them. Looked up from germline, CDR1 is MGHRA and CDR2 is YSYEKL. The CDR3 is made up of 12 amino acids. CDR3 sequence reads: CASSPEGETQYF. The CDR3 bases are TGCGCCAGCAGCCCGGAGGGGGAGACCCAGTACTTC.

This clone was recorded only once. The J gene is TRBJ2-2, the V gene TRBV2; D is unclear. Germline assignment: CDR1 SNHLY and CDR2 FYNNEI. The V end lost 1 base, the J end lost 1 base, and 1 base lay between the germline ends. The CDR3 length is 13 residues. The chain's CDR3 is CASSEGNTGELFF. In DNA form, the CDR3 reads TGTGCCAGCAGTGAAGGGAACACCGGGGAGCTGTTTTTT.

This rearrangement joins TRBV7-9 to TRBJ1-2; 7 bases are a match to TRBD1. This CDR3 spans 15 amino acids. Losses at the gene ends were 6 bases for V and 0 bases for J; bases not matched to a gene: 7. Germline V gene data show CDR1 as SEHNR and CDR2 as FQNEAQ (reference sequence). CDR3 coding DNA: TGTGCCAGCAGAGTTGGAGGGGGCGCTAACTATGGCTACACCTTC. This sequence encodes CASRVGGGANYGYTF.

The J gene is TRBJ2-5, the V gene TRBV12-1; the table's D call, TRBD1, was not checked against the DNA. TRBV12-1 is shown as a pseudogene. The CDR3 sequence is 13 residues long. As DNA, the CDR3 is TGTGCCAGCAGCTCCGACATCCAAGAGACCCAGTACTTC. Its protein product is CASSSDIQETQYF.

The V call is TRBV19, the J call TRBJ1-3; D not resolved. Germline CDR1 is LNHDA and CDR2 is SQIVND (reference sequence). The CDR3 is made up of 15 amino acids. V gave up 1 base and J gave up 1 base, with 8 bases separating them. This CDR3 reads CASSIGAISGNTIYF. CDR3 DNA: TGTGCCAGTAGTATAGGGGCCATTTCTGGAAACACCATATATTTT.

As to this clone: At the DNA level, this CDR3 is encoded by other sequences in the same sample as well. V is TRBV19 and J is TRBJ2-6; D may be TRBD2 (5 bases). Germline-derived CDR1 and CDR2 are LNHDA and SQIVND (reference sequence). V was trimmed by 3 bases and J by 2 bases, leaving 5 bases between them. This CDR3 comprises 14 residues. CDR3 amino acids: CASSIGAGANVLTF. In DNA form, the CDR3 reads TGTGCCAGTAGTATCGGGGCTGGGGCCAACGTCCTGACTTTC.

This chain links TRBV5-5 with TRBJ2-7, with TRBD1 matching over 7 bases. Germline lookup yields CDR1 SGHKS and CDR2 YYEKEE (reference sequence). The CDR3 contains 17 residues. V shed 4 bases and J 3 bases; nucleotides not matched to a gene: 16. DNA of the CDR3: TGTGCCAGCAGCCCATTCCCGCGACAGGGTATATTCTACGAGCAGTACTTC. Protein sequence: CASSPFPRQGIFYEQYF.

The CDR3 DNA reads TGTGCCAGCAGTTACTCGAAAGCGTTTTCCTACAATGAGCAGTTCTTC. The encoded protein is CASSYSKAFSYNEQFF. The V call is TRBV6-5, the J call TRBJ2-1, with unresolved D. Deletions cut 0 bases from V and 1 base from J, with 10 bases between. The germline gives CDR1 MNHEY, CDR2 SVGAGI. CDR3 length: 16 amino acids.

The DNA of the CDR3 is TGTGCCAGCAGTTACGACCCGAACTCTGGGGCCAACGTCCTGACTTTC. This codes for CASSYDPNSGANVLTF. The chain joins TRBV6-5 to TRBJ2-6; D uncertain. In germline, CDR1 is MNHEY, CDR2 SVGAGI. Trimming removed 2 bases at V and 0 bases at J, with 8 bases between. The CDR3 covers 16 residues.

The CDR3 coding sequence is TGTGCCAGCAGTTACGGGAACAAGTGGGGGGGCTACACCTTC. It specifies CASSYGNKWGGYTF. The chain combines TRBV6-5 with TRBJ1-2; D might be TRBD1 (5 bases). The germline CDR1 and CDR2 sequences are MNHEY and SVGAGI. The CDR3 consists of 14 residues. V lost 2 bases to trimming and J lost 8 bases, with 15 bases between them.

The chain joins TRBV19 to TRBJ1-1; D remains ambiguous. CDR1 and CDR2 (germline): LNHDA, SQIVND (reference sequence). The CDR3 spans 13 residues. V lost 6 bases, J lost 2 bases, and 10 bases lay in between. CDR3 region: CASRWGTNTEAFF. CDR3 bases: TGTGCCAGTAGGTGGGGAACAAACACTGAAGCTTTCTTT.

The chain joins TRBV5-1 to TRBJ2-7, with TRBD2 matching 9 bases. The germline V gene has CDR1 SGHRS and CDR2 YFSETQ. The V and J ends lost 9 bases and 3 bases, in that order; junction bases with no gene match: 10. The CDR3 covers 14 residues. CDR3 DNA sequence: TGCGCCACCCAACCTAAGACTAGCGGCTACGAGCAGTACTTC. Amino acids: CATQPKTSGYEQYF.

The genes are TRBV5-1 and TRBJ2-1, with 15 positions matching TRBD2. This CDR3 is built from 15 residues. After removal of 6 bases from V and 8 bases from J, the junction contained 6 bases not matched to a gene. CDR1 is SGHRS and CDR2 is YFSETQ in the germline V gene. DNA for the CDR3: TGCGCCAGCACCGAAGGGACTAGCGGGAGGCATGAGCAGTTCTTC. This sequence encodes CASTEGTSGRHEQFF.

The chain carries TRBV2 and TRBJ2-7, with 7 bases aligning to TRBD1. Looked up from germline, CDR1 is SNHLY and CDR2 is FYNNEI. This CDR3 spans 11 amino acids. After removal of 6 bases from V and 6 bases from J, the junction contained 2 bases not matched to a gene. Here the CDR3 DNA reads TGTGCCAGCAGGGCAGGGGGCGAGCAGTACTTC. This translates into CASRAGGEQYF. The full variable domain, rest sourced from reference TRBV2 and TRBJ2-7, is EPEVTQTPSHQVTQMGQEVILRCVPISNHLYFYWYRQILGQKVEFLVSFYNNEISEKSEIFDDQFSVERPDGSNFTLKIRSTKLEDSAMYFCASRAGGEQYFGPGTRLTVT.

The CDR3 loop reads CASSLAERGEKLFF. CDR3 DNA: TGTGCCAGCAGCTTAGCGGAAAGGGGAGAAAAACTGTTTTTT. V usage is TRBV11-2 and J usage is TRBJ1-4, with D perhaps TRBD1 (5 bases). The CDR3 loop spans 14 amino acids. V was cut by 1 base and J by 8 bases, with 11 bases left in between. CDR1 and CDR2 (germline): SGHAT, FQNNGV.

This sequence joins TRBV19 and TRBJ2-7; TRBD2 aligns across 8 bases. This CDR3 contains 14 residues. Germline assignment: CDR1 LNHDA and CDR2 SQIVND (reference sequence). The V gene end was trimmed by 5 bases and the J gene end by 3 bases; junction bases not matched to a gene: 6. The chain's CDR3 is CASSLTSGNYEQYF. CDR3 nucleotides: TGTGCCAGTAGTCTAACTAGCGGAAACTACGAGCAGTACTTC.

As DNA, the CDR3 is TGTGCCACCAGCACAACGGGAGGGGTCTATGGCTACACCTTC. It translates to CATSTTGGVYGYTF. The V gene is TRBV15, the J gene TRBJ1-2; D perhaps matches TRBD1 (5 bases). Germline CDR1 LNHNV, CDR2 YYDKDF (reference sequence). V was shortened by 4 bases and J by 4 bases, with 13 bases between the two germline ends. The CDR3 has 14 amino acids.

The chain employs TRBV25-1 and TRBJ1-2, with D perhaps matching TRBD1 (6 bases). Between the trimmed V and J ends, which lost 7 bases and 7 bases, there was a span of 10 bases. The CDR3 has 11 amino acids. Germline V gene data show CDR1 as MGHDK and CDR2 as SYGVNS. The CDR3 loop reads CASKGGSGYTF. The CDR3 nucleotides are TGTGCCAGCAAGGGGGGCTCTGGCTACACCTTC.

The chain uses TRBV29-1 and TRBJ2-5; 15 bases match TRBD2. The J segment lost 4 bases and the V segment lost 7 bases, leaving 10 bases of the junction unmatched. CDR1 and CDR2 (germline): SQVTM, ANQGSEA. This CDR3 contains 16 residues. Written as DNA, the CDR3 is TGCAGCGCCGGACTAGCGGGGGGGATTCGGGGAGAGACCCAGTACTTC. Translation: CSAGLAGGIRGETQYF.

The V and J genes are TRBV6-6 and TRBJ2-7; possibly TRBD2 for D (6 bases). Germline V CDR1 and CDR2: MNHNY, SVGAGI (reference sequence). The ends were cut back, 7 bases at V and 7 bases at J, with 14 bases in the middle. The CDR3 is 12 residues long. This chain's CDR3 is CASTQEGTEQYF. The CDR3 nucleotides are TGTGCCAGCACCCAAGAGGGGACTGAGCAGTACTTC.

This rearrangement joins TRBV7-2 to TRBJ1-5, with TRBD1 matching over 8 bases. This CDR3 region has 16 residues. The ends lost 4 bases at V and 4 bases at J; junction bases unmatched: 9. Germline V CDR1 and CDR2: SGHTA, FQGNSA. The CDR3 protein is CASSSLTGARNQPQHF. The CDR3 nucleotides read TGTGCCAGCAGCTCCCTGACAGGGGCTAGGAATCAGCCCCAGCATTTT. Together with reference TRBV7-2 and TRBJ1-5, the CDR3 gives the full variable domain: GAGVSQSPSNKVTEKGKDVELRCDPISGHTALYWYRQSLGQGLEFLIYFQGNSAPDKSGLPSDRFSAERTGGSVSTLTIQRTQQEDSAVYLCASSSLTGARNQPQHFGDGTRLSIL.

V usage is TRBV4-1 and J usage is TRBJ1-5, with 10 bases that match TRBD1. Germline V gene sequence: CDR1 MGHRA, CDR2 YSYEKL. CDR3 length: 17 amino acids. With V trimmed by 0 bases and J by 7 bases, 9 bases remained unmatched. This chain's CDR3 is CASSQDPGQGGLQPQHF. The CDR3 DNA sequence: TGCGCCAGCAGCCAAGATCCCGGACAGGGGGGTTTACAGCCCCAGCATTTT.

This clone was detected a few times. The V and J genes are TRBV13 and TRBJ1-1; 7 nucleotides agree with TRBD1. Germline V gene lookup returns CDR1 PRHDT and CDR2 FYEKMQ (reference sequence). J lost 3 bases, V lost 5 bases, and 9 bases had no gene match. The CDR3 totals 15 residues. The CDR3 DNA reads as TGTGCCAGCAGCGGAGACAGGGAGTCTGACACTGAAGCTTTCTTT. The encoded protein is CASSGDRESDTEAFF.

This clone has a single count. This chain connects TRBV5-5 to TRBJ2-7; D is perhaps TRBD1 (6 bases). The ends were cut back, 4 bases at V and 6 bases at J, with 11 bases in the middle. There are 12 residues in the CDR3. Germline loops: CDR1 SGHKS, CDR2 YYEKEE (reference sequence). This CDR3 reads CASSPTGSEQYF. The CDR3 DNA reads as TGTGCCAGCAGCCCTACAGGGAGCGAGCAGTACTTC.

The chain uses TRBV28 and TRBJ2-3, with TRBD1 as a possible D gene (5 bases). Trimming took 5 bases from V and 5 from J, leaving 14 bases between them. CDR3 length: 14 amino acids. Germline lookup yields CDR1 MDHEN and CDR2 SYDVKM. CDR3 sequence: CASSPPTEGDTQYF. DNA of the CDR3: TGTGCCAGCAGTCCCCCGACAGAAGGAGATACGCAGTATTTT.

This chain connects TRBV7-9 to TRBJ2-1, with 9 nucleotides matching TRBD2. This CDR3 has 14 residues. V lost 3 bases to trimming and J lost 15 bases; unmatched junction nucleotides: 12. Germline V lookup: CDR1 SEHNR, CDR2 FQNEAQ (reference sequence). The CDR3 sequence: CASSLGMPSGNGFF. CDR3 DNA: TGTGCCAGCAGCTTGGGGATGCCTAGCGGGAACGGGTTCTTC.

The count of this clone is one. This chain joins TRBV7-6 and TRBJ2-1; 8 nucleotides line up with TRBD2. This CDR3 contains 14 residues. Per the germline V gene, CDR1 is SGHVS and CDR2 is FNYEAQ. Losses at the gene ends were 3 bases for V and 3 bases for J; bases not matched to a gene: 1. The CDR3 sequence: CASSFSGGYNEQFF. CDR3 nucleotides: TGTGCCAGCAGCTTCAGCGGGGGCTACAATGAGCAGTTCTTC.

The chain links TRBV10-2 to TRBJ2-7, with D possibly being TRBD1 (6 bases). The germline V gene encodes CDR1 WSHSY and CDR2 SAAADI. Deletions cut 7 bases from V and 3 bases from J, with 19 bases between. The CDR3 is 15 amino acids. CDR3 DNA sequence: TGCGCCAGCATTTCTCCCGGACAGAAAAGCTACGAGCAGTACTTC. This translates into CASISPGQKSYEQYF.

This clone was counted a single time. The chain carries TRBV5-4 and TRBJ1-1; TRBD1 matches 9 bases. The CDR3 sequence is 15 residues long. The junction had 7 bases not matched to a gene; V was cut back by 2 bases and J by 5 bases. Germline loops: CDR1 SGHNT, CDR2 YYREEE (reference sequence). CDR3 residues: CASSLWTGEGTEAFF. Here the CDR3 DNA reads TGTGCCAGCAGCTTATGGACAGGGGAGGGGACTGAAGCTTTCTTT.

The gene calls are TRBV4-3 and TRBJ1-6, with 8 bases that match TRBD1. J lost 1 base, V lost 1 base, and 6 bases had no gene match. CDR1 LGHNA and CDR2 YSLEER come from the germline V gene. CDR3 size: 18 residues. Written as DNA, the CDR3 is TGCGCCAGCAGCCAAGGGTTCACAGGGGGTTCCTATAATTCACCCCTCCACTTT. Translated, it gives CASSQGFTGGSYNSPLHF.